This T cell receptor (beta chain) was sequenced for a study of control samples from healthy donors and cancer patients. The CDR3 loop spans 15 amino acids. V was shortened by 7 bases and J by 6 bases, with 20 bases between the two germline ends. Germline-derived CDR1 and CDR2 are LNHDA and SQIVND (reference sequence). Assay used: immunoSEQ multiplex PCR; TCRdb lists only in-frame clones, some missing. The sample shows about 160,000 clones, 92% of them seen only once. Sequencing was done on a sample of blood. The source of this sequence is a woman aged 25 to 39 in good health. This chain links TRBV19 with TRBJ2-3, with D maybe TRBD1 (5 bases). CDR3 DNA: TGTGCCAGTACATTCCGTCAGGGCGTGACGGATACGCAGTATTTT. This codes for CASTFRQGVTDTQYF.